These T cell receptor beta chains were read from a single sample in a study of blood T cell repertoires in COVID-19. TCRdb's table, derived via immunoSEQ multiplex PCR, lists solely in-frame clones and lacks some. The sample holds over 25,000 clones, around 82% seen once. Sequenced: peripheral blood. The source is an older man with active COVID-19. Both conserved end residues are part of each CDR3. The D gene is left open where the match is weak. Size values are once, few and many counts, or a class for expanded clones, and some rows have none.

v_call: TRBV11-3
d_call: .
j_call: TRBJ2-3
clone_size: few
cdr3_nt: TGTGCCAGCAGCTTAGTGAGGGATGGTACAGATACGCAGTATTTT
cdr3_aa: CASSLVRDGTDTQYF

v_call: TRBV4-2
d_call: .
j_call: TRBJ2-3
clone_size: .
cdr3_nt: TGTGCCAGCAGGGACTTCACAGATACGCAGTATTTT
cdr3_aa: CASRDFTDTQYF

v_call: TRBV19
d_call: TRBD2
j_call: TRBJ2-3
clone_size: .
cdr3_nt: TGTGCCAGTCGGGACAGGTCTAGCGGGGGTGGGGCAGATACGCAGTATTTT
cdr3_aa: CASRDRSSGGGADTQYF

v_call: TRBV5-6
d_call: .
j_call: TRBJ2-7
clone_size: .
cdr3_nt: TGTGCCAGCAGCACTCTAGATTACGAGCAGTACTTC
cdr3_aa: CASSTLDYEQYF

v_call: TRBV5-1
d_call: TRBD1
j_call: TRBJ1-2
clone_size: .
cdr3_nt: TGCGCCAGCAGCTCCCGGGACAGGGTGCTCTATGGCTACACCTTC
cdr3_aa: CASSSRDRVLYGYTF

v_call: TRBV6-6
d_call: .
j_call: TRBJ2-1
clone_size: .
cdr3_nt: TGTGCCAGCAGTTACGTTGCCGGGTACAATGAGCAGTTCTTC
cdr3_aa: CASSYVAGYNEQFF

v_call: TRBV15
d_call: TRBD1
j_call: TRBJ2-1
clone_size: .
cdr3_nt: TGTGCCACCAGCAGAGCCGACAGGGCGCCCTACAATGAGCAGTTCTTC
cdr3_aa: CATSRADRAPYNEQFF

v_call: TRBV7-2
d_call: TRBD2
j_call: TRBJ2-7
clone_size: once
cdr3_nt: TGTGCCAGCAGCTTAAGACTAGCGGGGGTCCCTACTTACGAGCAGTACTTC
cdr3_aa: CASSLRLAGVPTYEQYF

v_call: TRBV2
d_call: TRBD1
j_call: TRBJ2-1
clone_size: .
cdr3_nt: TGTGCCAGCAGTGAGGACAGGAGACAGTTCTTC
cdr3_aa: CASSEDRRQFF

v_call: TRBV5-1
d_call: TRBD1
j_call: TRBJ2-1
clone_size: .
cdr3_nt: TGCGCCAGCAGCCCCGGGACAGAGTACAATGAGCAGTTCTTC
cdr3_aa: CASSPGTEYNEQFF

v_call: TRBV2
d_call: .
j_call: TRBJ1-3
clone_size: .
cdr3_nt: TGTGCCGGGTCCACAGGGCCCTCTGGAAACACCATATATTTT
cdr3_aa: CAGSTGPSGNTIYF

v_call: TRBV7-3
d_call: .
j_call: TRBJ2-1
clone_size: .
cdr3_nt: TGTGCCAGCAGCCCTGGACTAAGCGGATACAATGAGCAGTTCTTC
cdr3_aa: CASSPGLSGYNEQFF

v_call: TRBV28
d_call: .
j_call: TRBJ1-1
clone_size: medium-sized
cdr3_nt: TGTGCCAGCAGACACGACTACACTGAAGCTTTCTTT
cdr3_aa: CASRHDYTEAFF

v_call: TRBV19
d_call: TRBD1
j_call: TRBJ1-5
clone_size: .
cdr3_nt: TGTGCCAGTAGTATGAAGGGGGCGAGTCAGCCCCAGCATTTT
cdr3_aa: CASSMKGASQPQHF

v_call: TRBV11-3
d_call: .
j_call: TRBJ1-1
clone_size: .
cdr3_nt: TGTGCCAGCAGCTTGGGGGGAGTACTTAACGCTGAAGCTTTCTTT
cdr3_aa: CASSLGGVLNAEAFF

v_call: TRBV5-1
d_call: TRBD1
j_call: TRBJ1-1
clone_size: .
cdr3_nt: TGCGCCAGCAGCTCTGACAGGGGGCTTGAAGCTTTCTTT
cdr3_aa: CASSSDRGLEAFF

v_call: TRBV5-4
d_call: .
j_call: TRBJ2-7
clone_size: .
cdr3_nt: TGTGCCAGCAGCTTACAGGGCTACGAGCAGTACTTC
cdr3_aa: CASSLQGYEQYF

v_call: TRBV6-5
d_call: .
j_call: TRBJ2-5
clone_size: .
cdr3_nt: TGTGCCAGCACCAACGGGGAGACCCAGTACTTC
cdr3_aa: CASTNGETQYF

v_call: TRBV7-8
d_call: TRBD1
j_call: TRBJ1-1
clone_size: .
cdr3_nt: TGTGCCAGCAGCCCAATTTGGGGACAGTATCTGAACACTGAAGCTTTCTTT
cdr3_aa: CASSPIWGQYLNTEAFF

v_call: TRBV28
d_call: TRBD1
j_call: TRBJ1-1
clone_size: .
cdr3_nt: TGTGCCAGCAGTCGACACAGGGGGAACACTGAAGCTTTCTTT
cdr3_aa: CASSRHRGNTEAFF

v_call: TRBV5-1
d_call: TRBD2
j_call: TRBJ2-5
clone_size: few
cdr3_nt: TGCGCCAGCAGCTTGGTTGCGGGGGGACAAGAGACCCAGTACTTC
cdr3_aa: CASSLVAGGQETQYF

v_call: TRBV2
d_call: .
j_call: TRBJ1-1
clone_size: .
cdr3_nt: TGTGCCAGCAGCTATCTAAAACAGGAGAACACTGAAGCTTTCTTT
cdr3_aa: CASSYLKQENTEAFF

v_call: TRBV4-2
d_call: TRBD1
j_call: TRBJ2-3
clone_size: .
cdr3_nt: TGTGCCAGCAGCCACATCAGGGGGAGCACAGATACGCAGTATTTT
cdr3_aa: CASSHIRGSTDTQYF

v_call: TRBV7-8
d_call: TRBD2
j_call: TRBJ2-5
clone_size: .
cdr3_nt: TGTGCCAGCAGCCCCGGGGGGGCCGGGGAGACCCAGTACTTC
cdr3_aa: CASSPGGAGETQYF

v_call: TRBV5-8
d_call: TRBD2
j_call: TRBJ2-7
clone_size: .
cdr3_nt: TGTGCCAGCACGCGGACTAGCGGCGAGCAGTACTTC
cdr3_aa: CASTRTSGEQYF

v_call: TRBV6-5
d_call: .
j_call: TRBJ1-1
clone_size: once
cdr3_nt: TGTGCCAGCAGTTACTCGACTGGCACTGAAGCTTTCTTT
cdr3_aa: CASSYSTGTEAFF

v_call: TRBV6-5
d_call: TRBD1
j_call: TRBJ2-7
clone_size: .
cdr3_nt: TGTGCCAGCAGCCCGACAGGGTACGAGCAGTACTTC
cdr3_aa: CASSPTGYEQYF

v_call: TRBV4-3
d_call: TRBD2
j_call: TRBJ2-7
clone_size: .
cdr3_nt: TGCGCCAGCAGCCAAGAATCGGCTAGCGGGGGGACCGAGCAGTACTTC
cdr3_aa: CASSQESASGGTEQYF

v_call: TRBV15
d_call: .
j_call: TRBJ2-4
clone_size: few
cdr3_nt: TGTGCCACCAGCCGAGGGGCGGGGCAAATAGCCAAAAACATTCAGTACTTC
cdr3_aa: CATSRGAGQIAKNIQYF